These 5 T cell receptor beta chains originate from one sample sequenced in a study of CD8 T cells in Susac syndrome (dated 2019 in TCRdb). The method was the immunoSEQ multiplex PCR assay. RNA was extracted using the RNeasy kit, and about 0.45 to 1 microgram was reverse transcribed with random hexamers. TCRdb reprocessed the public reads (quality trimming at Q25 with fastp, clone calling with MiXCR) and kept in-frame beta chains. All rows with the same CDR3 protein become a single entry with the most common DNA and genes. Here the sample has some 190,000 distinct CDR3 sequences; about 95% occur a single time. The top ten constitute about 0.15% of the sample. The sequenced material came from CD4+ T cells from PBMCs. All receptors derive from a human donor with Susac syndrome.

The chain uses TRBV21-1 and TRBJ2-4; TRBD1 reflects the table's D call only, with no check against the DNA. TRBV21-1 represents a pseudogene. This CDR3 is 14 amino acids long. The CDR3 protein is CASSKDRTKNIQYF. The CDR3, as DNA: TGTGCCAGCAGCAAAGACAGGACAAAAAACATTCAGTACTTC.

V gene TRBV28 combines with J gene TRBJ1-2, with 10 bases matching TRBD1. Per germline, CDR1 MDHEN and CDR2 SYDVKM. CDR3 length equals 15 residues. Losses at the gene ends were 5 bases for V and 7 bases for J; bases not matched to a gene: 10. CDR3 bases: TGTGCCAGCAGTATTCCGGGACAGGGGAATGGTGGCTACACCTTC. Its protein product is CASSIPGQGNGGYTF.

The chain couples TRBV5-4 to TRBJ2-3; a possible D gene is TRBD1 (5 bases). The V and J ends lost 0 bases and 2 bases respectively, with 10 bases between them. The CDR3 is 15 amino acids. Germline CDR1 reads SGHNT; CDR2 reads YYREEE (reference sequence). The CDR3 spells CASSLGSGNTDTQYF. The CDR3 DNA reads as TGTGCCAGCAGCTTGGGGTCAGGGAACACAGATACGCAGTATTTT.

This rearrangement joins TRBV5-6 to TRBJ1-4, with 10 bases fitting TRBD1. Germline V gene lookup returns CDR1 SGHDT and CDR2 YYEEEE. The CDR3 runs 17 residues. J lost 2 bases, V lost 4 bases, and 8 bases had no gene match. For the CDR3, the DNA is TGTGCCAGCAGCCGGGGGACAGGGGTTCGGACTAATGAAAAACTGTTTTTT. It is translated as CASSRGTGVRTNEKLFF.

This clonotype was picked up one time. CDR3: CASSVTQTASEAFF. The CDR3 nucleotides are TGTGCCAGCAGCGTAACCCAGACAGCCTCTGAAGCTTTCTTT. This chain connects TRBV9 to TRBJ1-1; possible D gene TRBD1, 5 bases. This CDR3 has 14 residues. The germline V gene encodes CDR1 SGDLS and CDR2 YYNGEE. V dropped 1 base and J dropped 6 bases, with 13 bases sitting between them.